This T cell receptor beta chain was observed in a study of Graves' ophthalmopathy and Graves' hyperthyroidism. Overall study results and limits: Ophthalmopathy progression cases were predicted by the model with 70.59% sensitivity and approximately 76% specificity. Blood repertoires reportedly contained most expanded thyroid clonotypes above 0.001 frequency.

Germline loops: CDR1 SGHTA, CDR2 FQGNSA. V was pared by 0 bases and J by 4 bases, with 10 bases between. The CDR3 runs 15 residues. Transcripts of RNA were the source for amplifying TCR beta CDR3 regions. HTBI primers were employed in first-round RT-PCR, then a second-round multiplex PCR followed. Using its own MiXCR run on the multiplex PCR reads, TCRdb lists one record per CDR3 protein. The table includes a few hundred thousand distinct CDR3 sequences, approximately 15% detected once. Sampling approximately 10 ml of fresh peripheral blood provided the PBMCs. This clonotype showed up many times. Its specificity is unknown.

The TCR comes from a woman under 30 with stable Graves' hyperthyroidism. The specimen was peripheral blood. The chain has TRBV7-2 and TRBJ2-4; TRBD1 might be the D (5 bases). The CDR3 DNA is TGTGCCAGCAGCTTAGCGCCCGGACATAAAAACATTCAGTACTTC. Translated: CASSLAPGHKNIQYF.